What follows describes a single TCR beta chain. This CDR3 region has 13 residues. The germline V gene encodes CDR1 SGDLS and CDR2 YYNGEE. V shed 5 bases and J shed 6 bases, with 15 bases lying between them. This record comes from a study of blood T cell repertoires in COVID-19. For the study at large: COVID-19 samples, acute and convalescent, were from the United States, Italy and Spain. From T cells, B-cell-depleted T cells, or PBMCs came the material, which was cDNA or gDNA.

Per the original methods: Amplification with reference gene primers provided the estimates of nucleated cell counts. Measured with immunoSEQ multiplex PCR; TCRdb has only the in-frame clones, and not every one. V and J calls and clone size come straight from that table; D and trimming were deduced from the DNA. In the table there are 95,000 to 150,000 clones, 80% to 90% of which are singletons. The sample consisted of peripheral blood. The chain is built from TRBV9 and TRBJ2-7; possible D gene TRBD2, 5 bases. The source is a man in his forties with acute or convalescent COVID-19. This CDR3 reads CASSARVIGEQYF. CDR3 sequence (DNA): TGTGCCAGCAGTGCGCGGGTTATAGGCGAGCAGTACTTC.